This record concerns one TCR beta chain sequence. What it recognizes is unknown. Sequenced by immunoSEQ multiplex PCR; TCRdb stores in-frame clones only, minus some. Of some 42,000 clones in the sample, about 85% were seen once. The CDR3 extends over 12 amino acids. Germline V gives CDR1 GTSNPN, CDR2 SVGIG (reference sequence). V gave up 7 bases and J gave up 5 bases; unmatched junction bases: 4. This record comes from a study of lymphopenia after photon versus proton radiotherapy. Findings of the study overall: Proton therapy kept repertoires fairly stable, unlike photons, which gained effector/memory cells. Better survival with proton therapy was suggested as possible, not demonstrated.

The chain links TRBV30 to TRBJ1-2, with TRBD1 identical over 10 bases. The material sequenced was peripheral blood, taken from a patient treated with proton-based radiotherapy. The TCR originated in a woman in her 70s with pancreatic cancer. Here the CDR3 reads CASDRGPYGYTF. The CDR3 region has the DNA TGTGCCTCCGACAGGGGGCCATATGGCTACACCTTC.